This is a list of T cell receptor beta chains from one sample in a study of blood T cells in healthy people across ages. Using its own MiXCR run on the 5' RACE reads, TCRdb lists one record per CDR3 protein. The sample lists approximately 780,000 distinct CDR3 sequences, 20% to 30% seen once, with around 3% in the top ten. A further study also used this sample, focusing on T cells of mothers and their children.

Sequenced: blood. These receptors all come from a boy younger than 18 in good health. The CDR3 runs from the conserved cysteine through the conserved F or W. The D gene is left open where the match is weak. Part of the rows lack a size; the others show once, few, many or a class for expanded clones.

D,size,J,V,length,CDR3,DNA
TRBD1,-,TRBJ2-2,TRBV29-1,14,CSVEPGQGAGELFF,TGCAGCGTTGAACCGGGACAGGGAGCGGGGGAGCTGTTTTTT
-,-,TRBJ1-2,TRBV5-5,13,CASSLQRTDGYTF,TGTGCCAGCAGCTTACAACGAACCGACGGCTACACCTTC
-,-,TRBJ2-1,TRBV6-1,15,CASRTDRSSYNEQFF,TGTGCCAGCAGGACAGACAGGAGCTCCTACAATGAGCAGTTCTTC
TRBD2,few,TRBJ2-1,TRBV6-5,15,CASNKRTSGDNEQFF,TGTGCCAGCAACAAGCGGACTAGCGGGGACAATGAGCAGTTCTTC
TRBD2,few,TRBJ2-5,TRBV20-1,15,CSARDLAGGAQTQYF,TGCAGTGCTAGAGATCTAGCGGGGGGAGCCCAGACCCAGTACTTC
-,few,TRBJ1-1,TRBV9,14,CASSVQGQNTEAFF,TGTGCCAGCAGCGTACAGGGTCAGAACACTGAAGCTTTCTTT
TRBD2,-,TRBJ2-7,TRBV3-1,13,CASRTSGTYEQYF,TGTGCCAGCAGGACTAGCGGAACCTACGAGCAGTACTTC
-,few,TRBJ1-4,TRBV5-4,17,CASSFLRPGARDEKLFF,TGCGCCAGCAGCTTTCTAAGACCCGGGGCCCGAGATGAAAAACTGTTTTTT
TRBD2,-,TRBJ2-3,TRBV12-5,15,CASGSSGGVWDTQYF,TGTGCTAGTGGATCCTCGGGAGGGGTGTGGGATACGCAGTATTTT
-,many,TRBJ2-2,TRBV12-3/TRBV12-4,12,CASSQGSGELFF,TGTGCCAGCAGCCAAGGGTCCGGGGAGCTGTTTTTT
-,-,TRBJ1-2,TRBV12-3/TRBV12-4,14,CASSPRPGSYGYTF,TGTGCCAGCAGCCCCAGGCCGGGTTCCTATGGCTACACCTTC
TRBD2,-,TRBJ2-3,TRBV6-6,15,CASNERGLSTDTQYF,TGTGCCAGCAACGAGCGGGGCTTAAGCACAGATACGCAGTATTTT
-,-,TRBJ2-2,TRBV3-1,14,CASSLKANTGELFF,TGTGCCAGCAGCCTTAAAGCGAACACCGGGGAGCTGTTTTTT
TRBD2,-,TRBJ2-2,TRBV2,19,CASSEGRTTSGRNTGELFF,TGTGCCAGCAGTGAAGGCCGAACAACTAGCGGGAGAAACACCGGGGAGCTGTTTTTT
-,-,TRBJ2-2,TRBV3-1,15,CASSQGGGNTGELFF,TGTGCCAGCAGCCAAGGAGGGGGGAACACCGGGGAGCTGTTTTTT
TRBD2,-,TRBJ2-3,TRBV12-3/TRBV12-4,14,CASRPLAGGDTQYF,TGTGCCAGCAGGCCACTAGCGGGGGGGGATACGCAGTATTTT
-,-,TRBJ1-2,TRBV21-1,16,CASSKVVAGANYGYTF,TGTGCCAGCAGCAAAGTCGTGGCCGGGGCTAACTATGGCTACACCTTC
-,few,TRBJ2-7,TRBV5-1,14,CASSFWGASYEQYF,TGCGCCAGCAGCTTCTGGGGGGCCTCCTACGAGCAGTACTTC
-,few,TRBJ2-5,TRBV9,17,CASSVGVGGTALETQYF,TGTGCCAGCAGCGTAGGAGTGGGTGGGACGGCGCTTGAGACCCAGTACTTC
-,-,TRBJ1-4,TRBV29-1,15,CNGSEEGSTNEKLFF,TGCAACGGCTCTGAGGAGGGATCAACTAATGAAAAACTGTTTTTT
-,few,TRBJ2-5,TRBV7-9,14,CASSRTLNQETQYF,TGTGCCAGCAGCCGGACCCTAAACCAAGAGACCCAGTACTTC
-,few,TRBJ1-2,TRBV5-1,14,CASSQGAGDYGYTF,TGCGCCAGCAGCCAAGGAGCAGGGGACTATGGCTACACCTTC
TRBD1,few,TRBJ2-5,TRBV6-6,15,CASRTGQGAVETQYF,TGTGCCAGCAGGACTGGACAGGGGGCTGTGGAGACCCAGTACTTC
-,-,TRBJ1-5,TRBV6-1,13,CASSRPTAQPQHF,TGTGCCAGCAGTCGACCGACCGCCCAGCCCCAGCATTTT
TRBD2,few,TRBJ2-3,TRBV20-1,14,CSASVVAGWDTQYF,TGCAGTGCTAGCGTGGTAGCGGGGTGGGATACGCAGTATTTT
TRBD1,few,TRBJ2-6,TRBV18,16,CASLGQGASGANVLTF,TGTGCCAGCCTAGGACAGGGGGCAAGTGGGGCCAACGTCCTGACTTTC
-,-,TRBJ2-1,TRBV27,13,CASSRLPVGEQFF,TGTGCCAGCAGCCGACTACCGGTTGGTGAGCAGTTCTTC